This TCR beta chain was found in a study of cytomegalovirus exposure and HLA in healthy donors. Broader study findings: V- and J-gene trimming in TCR beta was tied to a missense DCLRE1C variant by an analysis performed later.

Worth noting for this clone: The antigen is undetermined.

Germline CDR1 and CDR2: SNHLY and FYNNEI. V was clipped by 6 bases and J by 11 bases, with 13 bases between them. The CDR3 is made up of 11 amino acids. PCR primers comprised 60 Vbeta and 13 Jbeta primers. Profiled with immunoSEQ multiplex PCR; TCRdb holds only in-frame clones, not every one. This sample has 150,000 to 200,000 clones, with under 80% found just once. When sampled, the donors appeared nominally healthy, though they likely had unrecorded immune exposures. The chain employs TRBV2 and TRBJ1-1, with a tentative D call TRBD1 (5 bases). This clonotype was sampled from a female donor in good health and CMV-seronegative. Sequenced input: PBMCs. CDR3 in amino acids: CASRPDRMAFF. The CDR3 nucleotides read TGTGCCAGCAGGCCCGACAGAATGGCTTTCTTT.